This T cell receptor beta chain appears in the sequencing data of a study of shared clonotypes between healthy human individuals. V lost 7 bases to trimming and J lost 10 bases; unmatched junction nucleotides: 10. The CDR3 extends over 15 amino acids. Germline V gene lookup returns CDR1 MNHNY and CDR2 SVGAGI (reference sequence). Researchers partitioned CD4+ cells into CD45RA+ naive and CD45RA-negative memory subsets. As originally analysed: Filtering differed for immunoSEQ, which gave only junction sequences without quality scores. Here immunoSEQ multiplex PCR was the method, and the copy in TCRdb shows in-frame clones only, minus some. V, J and clone size are those of that table, while D and trimming were read from the DNA. The repertoire consists of some 2,100,000 clones, with almost 96% occurring once and the leading ten covering approximately 0.13%.

This clonotype was obtained from a man between 18 and 29 years old in good health. The chain combines TRBV6-6 with TRBJ2-1; 13 bases agree with TRBD2. The sequencing sample was made of naive CD4+ T cells sorted from blood. This sample's subset: CD45RA+ positively selected. CDR3 nucleotides: TGTGCCAGCACCAAACTAGCGGGAGGGTTCGTCGAGCAGTTCTTC. It encodes CASTKLAGGFVEQFF.